This T cell receptor (beta chain) was sequenced for a study of OX40 agonist ivuxolimab in advanced cancers. This clone was recorded only once. Antigen specificity is unknown. The CDR3 consists of 15 residues. CDR1 is MDHEN and CDR2 is SYDVKM in the germline V gene. V shed 3 bases and J 5 bases; nucleotides not matched to a gene: 8. Repertoires were generated with immunoSEQ multiplex PCR, while TCRdb's copy carries only in-frame clones and drops some. The profile shows under 50,000 clones, 60% to 85% of them singletons. Points from the study as a whole: The authors did not determine the antigen specificity of the expanded peripheral T cells. Expanded clones tended on average to be more numerous among CD8+ T cells than CD4+.

The sequences come from CD4+ or CD8+ T cells sorted from blood, collected in a trial of the OX40 agonist ivuxolimab. The source of this sequence is an adult with an advanced solid tumor such as melanoma, head and neck, liver or kidney cancer. The chain combines TRBV28 with TRBJ2-7; 9 nucleotides align to TRBD2. The DNA of the CDR3 is TGTGCCAGCAGTTTGTACTCTAGCGGGAAGAACGAGCAGTACTTC. Translating it yields CASSLYSSGKNEQYF.